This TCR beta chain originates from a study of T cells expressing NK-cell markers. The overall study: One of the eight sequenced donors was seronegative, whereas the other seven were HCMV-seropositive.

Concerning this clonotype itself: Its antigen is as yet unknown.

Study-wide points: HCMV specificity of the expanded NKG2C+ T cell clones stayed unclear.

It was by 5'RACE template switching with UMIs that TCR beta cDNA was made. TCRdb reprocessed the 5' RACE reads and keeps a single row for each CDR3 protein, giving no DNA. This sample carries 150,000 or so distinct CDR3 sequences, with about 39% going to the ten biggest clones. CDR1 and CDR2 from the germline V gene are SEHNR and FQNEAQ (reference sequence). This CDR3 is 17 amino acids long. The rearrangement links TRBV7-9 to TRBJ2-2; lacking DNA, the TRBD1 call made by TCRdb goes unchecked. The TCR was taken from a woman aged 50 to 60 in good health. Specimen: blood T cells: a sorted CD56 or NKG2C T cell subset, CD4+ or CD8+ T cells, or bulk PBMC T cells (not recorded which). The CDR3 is CASSFPPSVGRPGELFF.